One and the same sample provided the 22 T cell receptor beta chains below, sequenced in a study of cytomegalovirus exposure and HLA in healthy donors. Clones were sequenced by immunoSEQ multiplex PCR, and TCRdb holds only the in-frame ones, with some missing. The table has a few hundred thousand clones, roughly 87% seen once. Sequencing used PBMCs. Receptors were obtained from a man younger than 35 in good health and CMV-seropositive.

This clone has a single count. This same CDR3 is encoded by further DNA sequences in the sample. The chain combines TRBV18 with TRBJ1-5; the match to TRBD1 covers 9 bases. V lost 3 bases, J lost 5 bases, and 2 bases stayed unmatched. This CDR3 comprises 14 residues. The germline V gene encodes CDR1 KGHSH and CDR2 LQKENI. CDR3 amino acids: CASSPTGGDQPQHF. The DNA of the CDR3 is TGTGCCAGCTCACCCACAGGGGGCGATCAGCCCCAGCATTTT. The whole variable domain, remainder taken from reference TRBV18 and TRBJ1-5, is NAGVMQNPRHLVRRRGQEARLRCSPMKGHSHVYWYRQLPEEGLKFMVYLQKENIIDESGMPKERFSAEFPKEGPSILRIQQVVRGDSAAYFCASSPTGGDQPQHFGDGTRLSIL.

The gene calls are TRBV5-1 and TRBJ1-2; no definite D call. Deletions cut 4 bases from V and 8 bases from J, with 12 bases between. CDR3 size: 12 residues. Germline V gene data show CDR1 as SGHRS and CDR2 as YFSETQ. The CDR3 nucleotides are TGCGCCAGCAGCCCCCATAGCCTGGGCTACACCTTC. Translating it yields CASSPHSLGYTF.

This CDR3 is CAISTRGTSGLDEQFF. Here the CDR3 DNA reads TGTGCCATCAGCACCAGAGGGACTAGCGGTCTGGATGAGCAGTTCTTC. The chain recombines TRBV10-3 with TRBJ2-1, with TRBD2 matching 11 bases. The CDR3 length is 16 residues. Germline values: CDR1 ENHRY, CDR2 SYGVKD. The V gene end was trimmed by 6 bases and the J gene end by 8 bases; junction bases not matched to a gene: 12.

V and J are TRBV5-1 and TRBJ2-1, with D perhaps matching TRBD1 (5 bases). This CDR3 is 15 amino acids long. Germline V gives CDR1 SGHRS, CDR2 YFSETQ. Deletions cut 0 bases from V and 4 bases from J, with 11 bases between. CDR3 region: CASSLDRFTYNEQFF. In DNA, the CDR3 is TGCGCCAGCAGCTTGGACAGGTTTACTTACAATGAGCAGTTCTTC.

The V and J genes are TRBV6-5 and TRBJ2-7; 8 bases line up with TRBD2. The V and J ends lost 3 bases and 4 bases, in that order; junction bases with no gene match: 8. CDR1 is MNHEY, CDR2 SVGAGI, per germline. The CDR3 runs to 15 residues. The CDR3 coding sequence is TGTGCCAGCAGTTATGGGTCGGGAGGGCCTTACGAGCAGTACTTC. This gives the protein CASSYGSGGPYEQYF.

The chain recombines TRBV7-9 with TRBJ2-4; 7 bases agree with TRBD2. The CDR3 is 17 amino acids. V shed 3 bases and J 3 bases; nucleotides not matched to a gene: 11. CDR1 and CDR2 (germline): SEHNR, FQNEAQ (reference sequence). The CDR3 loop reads CASSLRTGGPGKNIQYF. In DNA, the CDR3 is TGTGCCAGCAGCTTGAGAACGGGAGGTCCCGGCAAAAACATTCAGTACTTC.

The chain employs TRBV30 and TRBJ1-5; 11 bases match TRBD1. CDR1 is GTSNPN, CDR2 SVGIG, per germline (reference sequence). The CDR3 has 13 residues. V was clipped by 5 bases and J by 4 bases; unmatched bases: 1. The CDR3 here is CAWGTGGNQPQHF. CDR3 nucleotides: TGTGCCTGGGGGACAGGGGGAAATCAGCCCCAGCATTTT.

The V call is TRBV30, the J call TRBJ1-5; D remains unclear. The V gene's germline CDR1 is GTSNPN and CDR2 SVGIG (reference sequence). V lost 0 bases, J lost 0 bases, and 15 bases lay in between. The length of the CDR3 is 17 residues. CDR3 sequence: CAWSVRLGLNSNQPQHF. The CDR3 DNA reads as TGTGCCTGGAGTGTACGGCTAGGGTTGAATAGCAATCAGCCCCAGCATTTT.

CDR3 protein: CASSLTLDNEQFF. The CDR3, as DNA: TGTGCCAGCAGCTTAACGTTAGACAATGAGCAGTTCTTC. The chain employs TRBV7-3 and TRBJ2-1; D not certain. Germline CDR1 is SGHTA and CDR2 is FQGTGA. This CDR3 is 13 amino acids long. The V gene lost 0 bases and the J gene lost 5 bases, with 5 bases spanning the gap.

CDR3 DNA sequence: TGCAGCGTTGAAGCGGGGGATAGGGGCTACACCTTC. Residues: CSVEAGDRGYTF. The chain recombines TRBV29-1 with TRBJ1-2, with a tentative D call TRBD1 (5 bases). The germline V gene encodes CDR1 SQVTM and CDR2 ANQGSEA. Trimming shortened V by 1 base and J by 8 bases, and 11 bases separated the two germline ends. The CDR3 extends over 12 amino acids.

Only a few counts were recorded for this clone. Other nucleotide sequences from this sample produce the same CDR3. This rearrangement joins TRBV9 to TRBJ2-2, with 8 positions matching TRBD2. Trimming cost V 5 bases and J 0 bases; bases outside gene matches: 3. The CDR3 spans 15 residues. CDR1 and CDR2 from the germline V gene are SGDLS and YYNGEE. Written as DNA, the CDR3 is TGTGCCAGCAGGGCGGGACTAGCGAACACCGGGGAGCTGTTTTTT. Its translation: CASRAGLANTGELFF.

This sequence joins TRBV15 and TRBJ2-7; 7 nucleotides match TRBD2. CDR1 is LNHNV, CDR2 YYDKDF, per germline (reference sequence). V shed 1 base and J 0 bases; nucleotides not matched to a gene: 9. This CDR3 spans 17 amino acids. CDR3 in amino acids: CATSRAALAGDSYEQYF. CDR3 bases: TGTGCCACCAGCAGAGCGGCTTTGGCGGGAGACTCCTACGAGCAGTACTTC.

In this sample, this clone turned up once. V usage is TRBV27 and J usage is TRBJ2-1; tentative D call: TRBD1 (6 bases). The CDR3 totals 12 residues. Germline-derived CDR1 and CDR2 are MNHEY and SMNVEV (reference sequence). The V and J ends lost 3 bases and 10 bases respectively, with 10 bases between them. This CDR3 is CASSFIGQEQFF. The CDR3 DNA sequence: TGTGCCAGCAGTTTTATCGGACAGGAGCAGTTCTTC.

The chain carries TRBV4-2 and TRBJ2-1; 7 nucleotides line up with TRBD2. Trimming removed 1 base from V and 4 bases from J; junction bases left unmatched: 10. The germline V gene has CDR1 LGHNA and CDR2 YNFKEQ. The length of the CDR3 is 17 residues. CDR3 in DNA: TGTGCCAGCAGCCAAGTGGGGCCTAGCGGTAGATACAATGAGCAGTTCTTC. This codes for CASSQVGPSGRYNEQFF.

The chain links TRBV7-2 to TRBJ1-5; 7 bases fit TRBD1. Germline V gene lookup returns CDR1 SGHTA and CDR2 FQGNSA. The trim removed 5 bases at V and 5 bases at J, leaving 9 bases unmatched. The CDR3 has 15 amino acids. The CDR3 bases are TGTGCCAGCAGCGTACAGGGGAGGTTCGATCAGCCCCAGCATTTT. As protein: CASSVQGRFDQPQHF.

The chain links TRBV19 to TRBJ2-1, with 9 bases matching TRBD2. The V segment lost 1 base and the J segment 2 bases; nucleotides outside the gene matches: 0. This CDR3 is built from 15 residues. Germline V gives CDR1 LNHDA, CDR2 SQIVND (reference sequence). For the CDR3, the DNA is TGTGCCAGTAGTATAGTAGCGGGGGCCTACAATGAGCAGTTCTTC. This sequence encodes CASSIVAGAYNEQFF.

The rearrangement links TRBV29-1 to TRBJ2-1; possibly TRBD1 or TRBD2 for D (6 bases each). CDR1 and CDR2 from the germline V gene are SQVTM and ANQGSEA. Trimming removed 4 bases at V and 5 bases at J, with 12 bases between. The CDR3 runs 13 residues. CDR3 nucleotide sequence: TGCAGCGTTGGGCCAGGGGAGGACAATGAGCAGTTCTTC. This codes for CSVGPGEDNEQFF.

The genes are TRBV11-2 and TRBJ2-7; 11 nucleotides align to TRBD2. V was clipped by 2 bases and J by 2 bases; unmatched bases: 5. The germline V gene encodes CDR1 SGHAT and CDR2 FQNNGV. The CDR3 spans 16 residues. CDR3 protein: CASSLYSSGRTYEQYF. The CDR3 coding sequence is TGTGCCAGCAGCTTATATTCTAGCGGGAGGACCTACGAGCAGTACTTC.

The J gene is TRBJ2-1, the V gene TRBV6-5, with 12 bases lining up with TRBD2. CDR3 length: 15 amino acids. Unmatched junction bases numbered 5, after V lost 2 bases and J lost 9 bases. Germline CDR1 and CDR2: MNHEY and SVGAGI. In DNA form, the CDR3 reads TGTGCCAGCAGTTACACAACACTAGCGGGAGGTGAGCAGTTCTTC. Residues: CASSYTTLAGGEQFF.

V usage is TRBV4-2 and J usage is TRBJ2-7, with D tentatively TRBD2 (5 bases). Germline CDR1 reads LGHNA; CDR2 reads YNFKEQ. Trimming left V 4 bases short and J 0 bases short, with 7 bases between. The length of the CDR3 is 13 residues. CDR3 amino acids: CASSRTGSYEQYF. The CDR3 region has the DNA TGTGCCAGCAGCCGGACTGGCTCCTACGAGCAGTACTTC.

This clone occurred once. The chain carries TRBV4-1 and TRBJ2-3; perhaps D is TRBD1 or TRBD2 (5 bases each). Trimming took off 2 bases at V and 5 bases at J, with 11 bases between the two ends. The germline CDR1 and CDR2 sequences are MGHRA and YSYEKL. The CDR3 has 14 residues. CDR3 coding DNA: TGCGCCAGCAGCCAACGCAGGGACGGAGATACGCAGTATTTT. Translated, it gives CASSQRRDGDTQYF.

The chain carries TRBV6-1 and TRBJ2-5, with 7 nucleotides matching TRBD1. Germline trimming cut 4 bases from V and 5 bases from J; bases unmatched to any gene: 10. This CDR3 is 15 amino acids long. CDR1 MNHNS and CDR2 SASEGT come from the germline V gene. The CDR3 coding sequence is TGTGCCAGCAGTGCGCTGACAGGGAAGGAGGAGACCCAGTACTTC. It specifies CASSALTGKEETQYF.